This TCR beta chain was captured by sequencing in a study of PD-L1 blockade in urothelial cancer. Whole-study context: Patients began atezolizumab, 1,200 mg intravenously every 3 weeks, at some point between 2012 and 2014.

The time point here: pretreatment peripheral blood. CDR1 is MDHEN, CDR2 SYDVKM, per germline. The ends lost 4 bases at V and 9 bases at J; junction bases unmatched: 15. The CDR3 spans 16 residues. Generated by immunoSEQ multiplex PCR, the TCRdb table keeps only in-frame clones and is missing some. Of 130,000 or so clones listed, less than 85% are singletons. V usage is TRBV28 and J usage is TRBJ2-1; 7 nucleotides agree with TRBD2. The sample was PBMCs, taken around atezolizumab (anti-PD-L1) treatment. The TCR was taken from a man in his fifties or sixties with urothelial cancer. The CDR3 coding sequence is TGTGCCAGCAGTTCCTTGGTGGGCGGGAGTTATGGTGAGCAGTTCTTC. Translation gives CASSSLVGGSYGEQFF.